The clone carrying this T cell receptor beta chain was detected once. This sample was taken from a study of technical replicates of blood from a few donors. Germline assignment: CDR1 MNHEY and CDR2 SVGAGI. The CDR3 loop spans 12 amino acids. V shed 10 bases, J shed 6 bases, and the junction held 7 bases outside the gene matches. The method was immunoSEQ multiplex PCR; TCRdb's version includes in-frame clones alone and lacks a portion of them. Among about 72,000 clones listed, 80% to 95% were seen once. The chain employs TRBV6-5 and TRBJ1-2; 8 positions agree with TRBD1. The source material was T cells isolated from PBMCs. This clonotype was sampled from a human donor in good health. The CDR3 region has the DNA TGTGCCACTGGGACAGGCGGTGATGGCTACACCTTC. This translates into CATGTGGDGYTF.